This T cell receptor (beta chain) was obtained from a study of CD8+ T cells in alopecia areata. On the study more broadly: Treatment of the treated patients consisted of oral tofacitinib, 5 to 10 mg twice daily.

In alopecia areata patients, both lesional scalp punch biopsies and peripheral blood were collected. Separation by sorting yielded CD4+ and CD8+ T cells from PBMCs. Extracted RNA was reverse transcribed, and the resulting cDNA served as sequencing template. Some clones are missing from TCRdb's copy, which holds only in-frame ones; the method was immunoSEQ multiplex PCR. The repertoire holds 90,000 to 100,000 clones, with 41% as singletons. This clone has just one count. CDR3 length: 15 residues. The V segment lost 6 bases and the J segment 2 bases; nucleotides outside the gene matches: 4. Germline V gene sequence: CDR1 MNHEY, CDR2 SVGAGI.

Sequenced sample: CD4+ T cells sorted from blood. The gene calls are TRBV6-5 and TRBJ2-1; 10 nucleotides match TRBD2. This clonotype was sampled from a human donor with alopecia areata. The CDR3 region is CASRLAGGPYNEQFF. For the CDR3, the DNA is TGTGCCAGCAGATTAGCGGGAGGCCCCTACAATGAGCAGTTCTTC.